The 29 T cell receptor beta chains listed next were all sequenced from one sample in a study of cytomegalovirus exposure and HLA in healthy donors. Some clones are missing from TCRdb's copy, which holds only in-frame ones; the method was immunoSEQ multiplex PCR. The sample lists roughly 130,000 clones, 85% to 90% occurring once. The specimen was PBMCs. The origin of the receptors is a man aged 18-30 years in good health and CMV-seronegative.

V gene TRBV21-1 combines with J gene TRBJ2-7; whether TRBD2, the table's D call, matches the DNA was not checked. TRBV21-1 counts as a pseudogene. This CDR3 comprises 14 residues. The CDR3 sequence: CASSIIAGAYEQYF. CDR3 nucleotide sequence: TGTGCCAGCAGTATCATAGCGGGAGCCTACGAGCAGTACTTC.

This clone has just a few counts. The chain links TRBV7-8 to TRBJ1-2; no reliable D call. V was trimmed by 0 bases and J by 7 bases, leaving 12 bases between them. Germline CDR1 is SGHVS and CDR2 is FQNEAQ. The CDR3 totals 14 residues. CDR3 sequence: CASSLAVAGGGYTF. Here the CDR3 DNA reads TGTGCCAGCAGCTTAGCGGTCGCAGGTGGTGGCTACACCTTC.

The chain has TRBV6-6 and TRBJ1-2; tentatively, D is TRBD1 (6 bases). This CDR3 has 14 amino acids. Germline CDR1 MNHNY, CDR2 SVGAGI (reference sequence). V was cut by 4 bases and J by 2 bases, with 11 bases left in between. In DNA, the CDR3 is TGTGCCAGCAGTTCCTCCGGACAGAACTATGGCTACACCTTC. As protein: CASSSSGQNYGYTF.

The chain recombines TRBV27 with TRBJ1-2; the match to TRBD1 covers 9 bases. From germline, CDR1 is MNHEY and CDR2 SMNVEV (reference sequence). V trimming: 3 bases; J trimming: 8 bases; junction bases outside the gene matches: 13. The CDR3 totals 16 residues. CDR3 loop: CASSFRDRVGIGGYTF. CDR3 DNA sequence: TGTGCCAGCAGTTTCCGGGACAGGGTTGGGATCGGGGGCTACACCTTC.

The chain joins TRBV30 to TRBJ1-5, with TRBD1 as a possible D gene (5 bases). Per germline, CDR1 GTSNPN and CDR2 SVGIG (reference sequence). The CDR3 is made up of 20 amino acids. The V and J ends lost 2 bases and 1 base respectively, with 27 bases between them. CDR3 loop: CAWSPPHRVWWGVSNQPQHF. The CDR3 region has the DNA TGTGCCTGGAGTCCCCCACACCGAGTATGGTGGGGGGTGAGCAATCAGCCCCAGCATTTT.

The gene calls are TRBV28 and TRBJ2-7, with TRBD2 matching 7 bases. V gave up 10 bases and J gave up 2 bases; unmatched junction bases: 8. The CDR3 consists of 13 residues. The germline CDR1 and CDR2 sequences are MDHEN and SYDVKM. The CDR3: CATGLAEPYEQYF. The CDR3 DNA reads as TGTGCCACCGGGCTAGCGGAGCCCTACGAGCAGTACTTC.

The chain recombines TRBV12-2 with TRBJ2-3; no DNA check was done on the table's D call, TRBD1. TRBV12-2 is classified as a pseudogene. This CDR3 is 16 amino acids long. CDR3 region: CASRLRQGSRTDTQYF. For the CDR3, the DNA is TGTGCAAGTCGCTTAAGGCAGGGTAGTAGGACAGATACGCAGTATTTT.

This chain joins TRBV10-2 and TRBJ2-7; 9 positions match TRBD2. Germline lookup yields CDR1 WSHSY and CDR2 SAAADI. The CDR3 runs to 14 residues. The junction had 6 bases not matched to a gene; V was cut back by 5 bases and J by 4 bases. CDR3: CASSLAGSRYEQYF. DNA of the CDR3: TGCGCCAGCAGTCTAGCGGGATCCCGATACGAGCAGTACTTC.

This clone was counted once. The chain is built from TRBV5-6 and TRBJ2-6; no definite D call. V lost 5 bases to trimming and J lost 2 bases, with 11 bases between them. Germline-derived CDR1 and CDR2 are SGHDT and YYEEEE. This CDR3 is built from 15 residues. The CDR3: CASRGASTGANVLTF. DNA for the CDR3: TGTGCCAGCAGGGGCGCAAGCACTGGGGCCAACGTCCTGACTTTC.

The chain employs TRBV28 and TRBJ2-7; perhaps TRBD1 as D (5 bases). Trimming took 1 base from V and 1 from J, leaving 11 bases between them. The CDR3 runs to 15 residues. CDR1 and CDR2 from the germline V gene are MDHEN and SYDVKM. The CDR3 DNA is TGTGCCAGCAGTTTATTACAGGCGCTATCCTACGAGCAGTACTTC. It specifies CASSLLQALSYEQYF.

V and J are TRBV11-2 and TRBJ2-1; D is uncertain. Trimming pared 1 base from V and 1 base from J, leaving 8 bases between. This CDR3 comprises 15 residues. Germline CDR1 reads SGHAT; CDR2 reads FQNNGV. CDR3 nucleotide sequence: TGTGCCAGCAGCTTAGTAAGCGTATCCTACAATGAGCAGTTCTTC. It specifies CASSLVSVSYNEQFF.

J is TRBJ1-5 and V is TRBV5-1, with D unresolved. CDR1 and CDR2 (germline): SGHRS, YFSETQ. This CDR3 spans 15 amino acids. Between the trimmed V and J ends, which lost 0 bases and 7 bases, there was a span of 14 bases. The CDR3 DNA sequence: TGCGCCAGCAGCTTGGTTTCGGGGTCGGGCCAGCCCCAGCATTTT. It is translated as CASSLVSGSGQPQHF.

V usage is TRBV19 and J usage is TRBJ2-1; 10 nucleotides agree with TRBD2. The length of the CDR3 is 21 residues. CDR1 and CDR2 from the germline V gene are LNHDA and SQIVND (reference sequence). With V trimmed by 4 bases and J by 4 bases, 22 bases remained unmatched. The CDR3 DNA is TGTGCCAGTAGTAGGGACCCCTCACTAGCGGGACAGCTTCGGGGTTACAATGAGCAGTTCTTC. This translates into CASSRDPSLAGQLRGYNEQFF.

This chain links TRBV5-6 with TRBJ2-1; TRBD2 agrees at 9 bases. Trimming at V came to 4 bases and at J to 3 bases, leaving 2 bases not matched to a gene. The CDR3 is 14 residues long. Germline-derived CDR1 and CDR2 are SGHDT and YYEEEE. CDR3 protein: CASSKRGVYNEQFF. In nucleotides, the CDR3 is TGTGCCAGCAGCAAGCGGGGGGTCTACAATGAGCAGTTCTTC.

This chain uses TRBV7-2 with TRBJ2-1; 13 nucleotides align to TRBD2. This CDR3 is 15 amino acids long. V gave up 4 bases and J gave up 8 bases; unmatched junction bases: 5. Germline loops: CDR1 SGHTA, CDR2 FQGNSA. For the CDR3, the DNA is TGTGCCAGCAGCTCCAGACTAGCGGGGGGATATGAGCAGTTCTTC. This gives the protein CASSSRLAGGYEQFF.

This chain connects TRBV7-9 to TRBJ1-2, with a possible D match to TRBD1 (5 bases). Germline V gene lookup returns CDR1 SEHNR and CDR2 FQNEAQ (reference sequence). The V and J ends lost 4 bases and 8 bases respectively, with 17 bases between them. The CDR3 runs 14 residues. CDR3 sequence: CASSSSFRVNGYTF. The CDR3 coding sequence is TGTGCCAGCAGCTCCAGTTTCAGGGTTAACGGCTACACCTTC.

Here the CDR3 DNA reads TGTGCCAGCAGTCCTCGGACAGGGCTGAATCAGCCCCAGCATTTT. Translated: CASSPRTGLNQPQHF. The chain joins TRBV6-5 to TRBJ1-5; 8 nucleotides line up with TRBD1. This CDR3 has 15 residues. V dropped 5 bases and J dropped 4; count of bases not matched to a gene: 7. CDR1 and CDR2 (germline): MNHEY, SVGAGI.

This chain links TRBV5-1 with TRBJ2-2; 8 bases fit TRBD1. The CDR3 is made up of 15 amino acids. Germline V lookup: CDR1 SGHRS, CDR2 YFSETQ. V lost 4 bases to trimming and J lost 1 base; unmatched junction nucleotides: 3. The CDR3 DNA reads TGCGCCAGCAGCCAAGACAGGGGGAACACCGGGGAGCTGTTTTTT. Translated, it gives CASSQDRGNTGELFF.

V gene TRBV13 combines with J gene TRBJ1-1; possible D gene TRBD1, 5 bases. CDR3 length: 13 amino acids. V gave up 5 bases and J gave up 3 bases, with 10 bases separating them. The germline CDR1 and CDR2 sequences are PRHDT and FYEKMQ (reference sequence). In DNA form, the CDR3 reads TGTGCCAGCAGCCGGCGGGGGTACACTGAAGCTTTCTTT. As protein: CASSRRGYTEAFF. The full variable domain, rest sourced from reference TRBV13 and TRBJ1-1, is AAGVIQSPRHLIKEKRETATLKCYPIPRHDTVYWYQQGPGQDPQFLISFYEKMQSDKGSIPDRFSAQQFSDYHSELNMSSLELGDSALYFCASSRRGYTEAFFGQGTRLTVV.

CDR3: CASSPLFPGHTEAFF. DNA for the CDR3: TGTGCCAGCTCACCACTTTTTCCAGGGCACACTGAAGCTTTCTTT. The chain combines TRBV18 with TRBJ1-1; D is perhaps TRBD1 (5 bases). Trimming pared 1 base from V and 3 bases from J, leaving 12 bases between. Germline assignment: CDR1 KGHSH and CDR2 LQKENI. The CDR3 sequence is 15 residues long.

The V gene is TRBV5-4, the J gene TRBJ2-5, with 9 bases lining up with TRBD1. The CDR3 length is 18 residues. The trim removed 2 bases at V and 3 bases at J, leaving 14 bases unmatched. Germline V CDR1 and CDR2: SGHNT, YYREEE (reference sequence). CDR3 DNA: TGTGCCAGCAGCTTTTTTCGGGGGACAGGGAGGATGGAAGAGACCCAGTACTTC. Amino acids: CASSFFRGTGRMEETQYF.

In this sample, this clone turned up once. V gene TRBV12-5 combines with J gene TRBJ1-5; tentative D call: TRBD1 (6 bases). Germline CDR1 LGHNT, CDR2 FRNRAP. The CDR3 consists of 14 residues. Trimming took 6 bases from V and 5 from J, leaving 14 bases between them. CDR3 residues: CASGPGHPYQPQHF. The CDR3 nucleotides read TGTGCTAGTGGCCCGGGACATCCTTATCAGCCCCAGCATTTT. Full variable domain (missing parts from reference TRBV12-5 and TRBJ1-5): DARVTQTPRHKVTEMGQEVTMRCQPILGHNTVFWYRQTMMQGLELLAYFRNRAPLDDSGMPKDRFSAEMPDATLATLKIQPSEPRDSAVYFCASGPGHPYQPQHFGDGTRLSIL.

The chain has TRBV29-1 and TRBJ2-5; maybe TRBD2 (6 bases). The CDR3 contains 13 residues. Germline V gene lookup returns CDR1 SQVTM and CDR2 ANQGSEA. V was clipped by 6 bases and J by 3 bases, with 14 bases between them. CDR3 sequence: CSVLPGAKETQYF. The CDR3 coding sequence is TGCAGCGTCCTCCCGGGAGCCAAAGAGACCCAGTACTTC.

The genes are TRBV9 and TRBJ1-1, with 9 bases lining up with TRBD1. The CDR3 length is 15 residues. V lost 3 bases and J lost 4; bases outside the gene matches: 7. Germline-derived CDR1 and CDR2 are SGDLS and YYNGEE. CDR3 sequence reads: CASSEPGQGGTEAFF. CDR3 in DNA: TGTGCCAGCAGCGAACCGGGACAGGGAGGCACTGAAGCTTTCTTT.

This clone was detected only once. The V and J genes are TRBV9 and TRBJ1-1; 7 nucleotides agree with TRBD1. CDR1 is SGDLS and CDR2 is YYNGEE in the germline V gene. This CDR3 spans 14 amino acids. The V and J ends lost 0 bases and 6 bases, in that order; junction bases with no gene match: 5. DNA for the CDR3: TGTGCCAGCAGCGTAGGGGGAGGACAGGCTGAAGCTTTCTTT. It yields the protein CASSVGGGQAEAFF.

The rearrangement uses TRBV10-3 and TRBJ2-7, with 10 bases fitting TRBD2. The CDR3 is 17 amino acids. Germline-derived CDR1 and CDR2 are ENHRY and SYGVKD. V gave up 0 bases and J gave up 0 bases; unmatched junction bases: 5. The CDR3 region is CAISESLAGESSYEQYF. The CDR3 nucleotides are TGTGCCATCAGTGAGTCGCTAGCGGGAGAGAGCTCCTACGAGCAGTACTTC.

The rearrangement links TRBV6-1 to TRBJ1-4, with D possibly matching TRBD1 (5 bases). V dropped 9 bases and J dropped 7 bases, with 18 bases sitting between them. This CDR3 comprises 14 residues. CDR1 is MNHNS, CDR2 SASEGT, per germline. The CDR3 DNA reads as TGTGCCAGTTCGACCCCAGGGTTAAGTGAAAAACTGTTTTTT. Its translation is CASSTPGLSEKLFF.

The gene calls are TRBV4-3 and TRBJ1-5; D may be TRBD1 (5 bases). V shed 4 bases and J shed 3 bases, with 10 bases lying between them. The CDR3 consists of 14 residues. Germline CDR1 reads LGHNA; CDR2 reads YSLEER. The CDR3 loop is CASSPGLVNQPQHF. The CDR3 DNA reads as TGCGCCAGCAGCCCGGGACTCGTCAATCAGCCCCAGCATTTT.

This clone is a singleton in its sample. The CDR3 loop is CASSDDPAGAKNIQYF. In nucleotides, the CDR3 is TGTGCCAGCAGTGACGACCCAGCGGGGGCCAAAAACATTCAGTACTTC. The gene calls are TRBV25-1 and TRBJ2-4, with TRBD2 identical over 7 bases. The CDR3 has 16 amino acids. Germline CDR1 and CDR2: MGHDK and SYGVNS. V shed 3 bases and J 1 base; nucleotides not matched to a gene: 6.